This T cell receptor (beta chain) is drawn from a study of shared clonotypes between healthy human individuals (dated by TCRdb to 2018 to 2020). Study-level background: Three men and two women, aged 18 to 49 years, made up the cohort. For each donor, CD4 naive and CD4 memory were each run on three plates, CD8 naive on two plates, and CD8 memory on one plate. To estimate repertoire size and how much clonotype sharing occurs between individuals, the study deeply sequenced the blood TCR repertoires of about five healthy adults. To increase sequencing depth and limit assay-specific biases, different laboratories used diverse techniques to prepare libraries and sequence TCR repertoires. Per donor, leukapheresis produced somewhere between about 0.9 and 9.5 billion PBMCs. General study outcomes and caveats: Larger estimated clonotype richness was generally found for naive subsets than for memory subsets. Because the study included only a small number of donors, the genetic and exposure-history diversity represented was limited. Across a few donors, roughly 5.1% of naive CD4, roughly 3.5% of naive CD8, about 2% of memory CD4, and about 0.4% of memory CD8 clonotypes were shared. Pairwise subsampling led to the expectation that sequencing depth would affect the degree of clonotype sharing among donors. Compared with non-shared clonotypes, clonotypes shared by all four sorted-subset donors had higher generation probabilities. Sampling was restricted to blood, and TCR repertoires in tissues likely differ from the TCR repertoires found in blood. Incomplete sequencing was indicated by rarefaction of sorted-subset datasets, despite the large sequencing depth.

Trimming takes 6 bases from V and 4 bases from J, and the germline ends sit 26 bases apart. The CDR3 holds 18 amino acids from the cysteine to the phenylalanine. Left in the record is the CDR3 DNA by itself, 54 bases read in frame from the first base. CDR1 ENHRY and CDR2 SYGVKD were looked up in the germline V gene. This clone was observed a single time. Its antigen is still unknown. The sample holds no much larger clone one base away, and base qualities are not on file. Donors were healthy HIV-negative adults with no recently reported acute infections or vaccinations. All donors were Caucasian adults living in Nashville, Tennessee, USA. CD4+ T cells were enriched by magnetic negative selection; naive cells were then positively selected on CD45RA, and the negative fraction formed the memory subset. After blood collection by leukapheresis, PBMCs were isolated using Ficoll-Histopaque density gradient centrifugation and then cryopreserved in the vapor phase of liquid nitrogen. Purity and quantity of every magnetically sorted T cell population were checked by analytical flow cytometry. Genomic DNA was isolated from each sorted fraction and quantified by UV absorbance on a Nanodrop 2000c.

Using the deep immunoSEQ assay, multiplex PCR amplified TCR CDR3 regions from genomic DNA. For each cell subset, the extracted genomic DNA was distributed evenly across all wells of several immunoSEQ 96-well plates, and each plate served as one replicate. Each replicate PCR for sorted subsets received 150 to 250 ng genomic DNA, equal to tens of thousands of T cell genomes. The purified libraries were quantified using a Qubit 3.0 fluorometer, sized with a Bioanalyzer 2100, and then quantified again using the KAPA Library Quantification kit. Each immunoSEQ 96-well plate was sequenced on its own single-read 150-cycle Illumina NextSeq 550 flow cell. On the authors' methods: Because the immunoSEQ output included only junctional sequences and no quality scores, the filtering could not be the same as the filtering used for full-length reads. Sequences were annotated with PyIR, a Python wrapper for IgBLAST v1.9, using IMGT germline references to assign V/J genes and CDR3. Reads were filtered out if the reads had weak V/J assignments (E-value above 1e-6), no CDR3, stop codons, out-of-frame junctions, or ambiguous translated residues. V3J clonotypes were defined by identical inferred V gene, J gene, and CDR3 amino acid sequence. The percentage overlap between two repertoires was calculated by dividing the number of shared unique clonotypes by the size of the smaller repertoire. Three approaches were used to assess repertoire richness: RTK rarefaction, the Chao1 estimator, and Recon v2.1 estimates of unobserved clonotypes. For all TCRbeta clonotypes obtained by the gDNA method from a few donors, generation probabilities were computed with OLGA. Drawn from immuneACCESS, this table holds only the in-frame rearrangements with V and J called that TCRdb kept. Clones are partly lost; checked studies trace under half to an unresolved V gene and leave the rest unexplained. V, J and clone size derive from that table, while D and trimming were established from the DNA sequence. In all, the sample holds approximately 2.1 million clones, and approximately 93% of those were seen once. The ten largest clones add up to about 0.41% of the sample.

The TCR comes from a man between 18 and 29 years old in good health. Some clones in this sample may be carry-over from other donors' samples. Sequencing was done on a sample of naive CD4+ T cells from PBMCs. The label giving this sample's cell subset or site can be read as: CD45RA+ positively selected. The rearrangement joined TRBV10-3 to TRBJ2-3, with the identity of the D gene unclear. The DNA sequence is as follows: TGTGCCATCAGCGACATACGGCCGGTAGATGATGGGGCAGATACGCAGTATTTT. Its protein product is CAISDIRPVDDGADTQYF.